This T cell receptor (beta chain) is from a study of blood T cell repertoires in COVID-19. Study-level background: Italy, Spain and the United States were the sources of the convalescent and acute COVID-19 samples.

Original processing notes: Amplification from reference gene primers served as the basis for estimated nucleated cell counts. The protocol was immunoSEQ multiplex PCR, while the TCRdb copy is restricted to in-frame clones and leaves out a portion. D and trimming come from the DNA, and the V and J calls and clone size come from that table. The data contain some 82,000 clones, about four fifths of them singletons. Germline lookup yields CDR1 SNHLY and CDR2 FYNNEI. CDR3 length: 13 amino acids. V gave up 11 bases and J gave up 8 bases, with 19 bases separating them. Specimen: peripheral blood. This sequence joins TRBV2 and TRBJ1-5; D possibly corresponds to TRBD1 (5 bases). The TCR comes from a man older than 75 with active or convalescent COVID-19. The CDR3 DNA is TGTGCCGGGGCAGACAGAGCCCAAAAGCCCCAGCATTTT. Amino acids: CAGADRAQKPQHF.